Sequencing of this T cell receptor (beta chain) was carried out in a study of immune heterogeneity within non-small cell lung tumors (dated by TCRdb to between 2018 and 2020). For the study in its entirety: By histology, the tumors were several squamous cell carcinomas, nine to eleven non-squamous carcinomas and 1 tumor not otherwise specified. The study combined whole-exome sequencing, RNA-seq and TCR beta repertoire sequencing of multiple spatially distinct regions from each NSCLC tumor to examine intratumoral immune heterogeneity. TCR repertoires were analyzed from 55 to 70 tumor loci of roughly 15 patients, whereas transcriptome data were available for only 40 or so loci from some eleven patients. Binding of neoantigens to the HLA alleles of each patient was predicted with netMHCpan-3.0 for mutant peptides of 8 to 11 amino acids.

The TCR beta CDR3 region was amplified with a multiplex PCR system whose first round of approximately 10 cycles used 32 V-gene forward primers and 13 J-gene reverse primers. The first PCR round was done with a QIAGEN Multiplex PCR Kit, and the primer sequences were filed in Chinese patent CN105087789A. A second PCR round added Illumina universal primers using the Phusion High-Fidelity PCR Kit. Sequencing of the TCR libraries was done on the Illumina HiSeq X Ten platform in paired-end mode with a 151 bp read length. The study's processing was this. Reads without multiplex PCR primers were removed using Cutadapt, read pairs were merged using PEAR, and CDR3 regions were called using MiXCR with default settings. Shannon entropy measured repertoire diversity, and clonality was calculated as one minus the Shannon entropy divided by the ln of the count of productive unique sequences. Dominant or high-frequency T-cell clones were defined as clonotypes at frequencies of at least 0.5%. TCRdb trimmed the raw reads at Q25, called clones with MiXCR and kept productive beta chains. Each record represents a unique CDR3 protein, reported with the most common genes and DNA among its rows. The V and J calls were not made by the authors but by TCRdb's processing. In this sample the table shows tens of thousands of distinct CDR3 sequences, about 29% of which occur a single time. The top ten constitute roughly 4.3% of the sample.

The TCR template was genomic DNA extracted from bulk tumor tissue, and approximately 600 ng of gDNA was amplified for each sample. During surgery, multiple biopsies were taken from each primary tumor and placed as far apart as possible within the tumor mass. Patients in the study cohort, which was described as untreated, were newly diagnosed NSCLC cases going through curative surgery. The samples came from under 19 patients with newly diagnosed non-small cell lung cancer who were having surgery intended to be curative. Two independent pathologists examined the resected tumor masses. Only high-quality DNA and RNA samples were carried forward to sequencing. Findings and caveats that apply to the study as a whole: A moderate positive correlation (R approximately 0.35), which was statistically significant, linked local T-cell repertoire clonality to local tumor mutational burden. Within a given patient, the same dominant CDR3B clonotypes showed up repeatedly across loci, although different tumor locations also carried unique high-frequency clones. High-frequency TCR beta clonotypes were largely distinct between individual patients.

The cysteine opens and the phenylalanine closes a CDR3 of 13 amino acids. CDR3 DNA only is kept here, 39 bases in frame from base 1. Sequences SNHLY (CDR1) and FYNNEI (CDR2) are obtained from the germline V gene. V and J lose 6 bases and 8 bases, and a span of 13 bases separates them. To note about this clonotype: The antigen this receptor binds is unknown. No base-level quality is on record; no much larger clone is a single base apart.

The specimen sequenced was lung tumor tissue. The receptor comes from a man aged 35 to 55 with non-small cell lung cancer. In this chain, TRBV2 is recombined with TRBJ1-4; TRBD1 is a weak D gene call, 6 bases matching. The CDR3 reads CASRNTGYEKLFF. The base sequence is TGTGCCAGCAGAAATACAGGGTACGAAAAACTGTTTTTT. The CDR3 plus the reference TRBV2 and TRBJ1-4 genes for the other parts give the full variable domain: EPEVTQTPSHQVTQMGQEVILRCVPISNHLYFYWYRQILGQKVEFLVSFYNNEISEKSEIFDDQFSVERPDGSNFTLKIRSTKLEDSAMYFCASRNTGYEKLFFGSGTQLSVL.